This T cell receptor (beta chain) came from a study of cytotoxic CD8 clonotypes in ibrutinib-treated CLL. Background on the study: Response was recorded as partial in some 24 patients and complete in 2; at median about 64 months, about 14 remained remitted and about twelve had progressed.

Findings and limits, study-wide: A rise in clonality was seen at ibrutinib response, and a fall back toward baseline was seen at progression.

Using immunoSEQ multiplex PCR, the repertoire was profiled, and TCRdb retains in-frame clones only, with some absent. The sample has approximately 320,000 clones, 67% seen once. Points on this clone: The target antigen is unknown.

This CDR3 region has 17 residues. Germline V lookup: CDR1 SGHDT, CDR2 YYEEEE. V trimming: 3 bases; J trimming: 0 bases; junction bases outside the gene matches: 9. Sequenced material: PBMCs, taken after 36 months of ibrutinib treatment. The V call is TRBV5-6, the J call TRBJ2-7, with 10 positions matching TRBD2. The source of this sequence is a human donor with chronic lymphocytic leukemia. For the CDR3, the DNA is TGTGCCAGCAGCTATACTAGCGGGGCCACTTTCTCCTACGAGCAGTACTTC. Its protein product is CASSYTSGATFSYEQYF.